These 27 T cell receptor beta chains originate from one sample sequenced in a study of T cells in Graves' hyperthyroidism and ophthalmopathy. The investigators amplified TCR beta CDR3 regions from RNA transcripts. The HTBI primer set served for first-round RT-PCR of the TCR CDR3. MiXCR, run by TCRdb on the multiplex PCR reads, gives a single entry per CDR3 protein. This sample yields 300,000 to 400,000 distinct CDR3 sequences, of which less than 15% are seen a single time; roughly 8.3% belongs to the top ten. The sequencing input was blood. Receptor source: a woman between 18 and 30 years old with Graves' hyperthyroidism.

This clonotype was found many times. The chain has TRBV7-2 and TRBJ2-5, with TRBD2 as a possible D gene (6 bases). Trimming took off 7 bases at V and 1 base at J, with 10 bases between the two ends. The CDR3 length is 13 residues. CDR1 SGHTA and CDR2 FQGNSA come from the germline V gene. CDR3 in DNA: TGTGCCAGCACCGCGGGACCCCAAGAGACCCAGTACTTC. Translated, it gives CASTAGPQETQYF.

This clonotype was counted many times. The rearrangement joins TRBV3-1 to TRBJ1-2, with 7 positions matching TRBD1. The CDR3 is 14 residues long. Germline values: CDR1 LGHDT, CDR2 YNNKEL (reference sequence). The trim removed 3 bases at V and 6 bases at J, leaving 7 bases unmatched. As DNA, the CDR3 is TGTGCCAGCAGCCACCGACAGGGAGGGGATGGCTACACCTTC. This translates into CASSHRQGGDGYTF.

This clonotype has at least ten counts. The chain combines TRBV28 with TRBJ1-3; no clear D. V shed 6 bases and J shed 3 bases, with 6 bases lying between them. CDR3 length: 12 amino acids. Germline V gene lookup returns CDR1 MDHEN and CDR2 SYDVKM. The chain's CDR3 is CASRGNGNTIYF. As DNA, the CDR3 is TGTGCCAGCAGGGGGAATGGAAACACCATATATTTT.

V gene TRBV20-1 combines with J gene TRBJ1-5; D perhaps matches TRBD1 (6 bases). The germline CDR1 and CDR2 sequences are DFQATT and SNEGSKA (reference sequence). CDR3 size: 16 residues. V gave up 1 base and J gave up 0 bases, with 13 bases separating them. CDR3 loop: CSARGAGGYSNQPQHF. CDR3 coding DNA: TGCAGTGCTAGAGGGGCGGGGGGCTATAGCAATCAGCCCCAGCATTTT.

This clonotype was recorded many times. J is TRBJ2-1 and V is TRBV2; D is possibly TRBD1 or TRBD2 (5 bases each). Germline V lookup: CDR1 SNHLY, CDR2 FYNNEI. This CDR3 has 17 residues. With 5 bases removed from V and 6 bases from J, the gap between germline ends came to 23 bases. For the CDR3, the DNA is TGTGCCAGCAGTCCCCCTTTGGGGGATAGGTCGGGCAATGAGCAGTTCTTC. This sequence encodes CASSPPLGDRSGNEQFF.

This clonotype was recorded at least ten times. The chain has TRBV28 and TRBJ1-2; weak D call: TRBD1 (6 bases). The V and J ends lost 6 bases and 4 bases respectively, with 15 bases between them. The CDR3 contains 14 residues. Germline CDR1 is MDHEN and CDR2 is SYDVKM. The CDR3 region is CASRPGGRAYGYTF. CDR3 DNA: TGTGCCAGCAGGCCTGGGGGGCGCGCCTATGGCTACACCTTC.

This clonotype was picked up a small number of times. J is TRBJ2-5 and V is TRBV15; TRBD1 agrees at 11 bases. The germline gives CDR1 LNHNV, CDR2 YYDKDF (reference sequence). CDR3 length equals 15 residues. V lost 6 bases to trimming and J lost 4 bases; unmatched junction nucleotides: 7. This chain's CDR3 is CATSPGQGAGETQYF. CDR3 sequence (DNA): TGTGCCACCAGTCCCGGACAGGGGGCCGGAGAGACCCAGTACTTC.

In this sample, this clonotype turned up many times. The chain uses TRBV6-1 and TRBJ2-2; D not resolved. This CDR3 has 13 residues. Germline loops: CDR1 MNHNS, CDR2 SASEGT. The V end lost 4 bases, the J end lost 8 bases, and 11 bases lay between the germline ends. CDR3: CASSGDSTGELFF. The CDR3 DNA reads as TGTGCCAGCAGTGGCGACTCCACTGGGGAGCTGTTTTTT.

Ten or more counts support this clonotype. This sequence joins TRBV20-1 and TRBJ1-4; 9 nucleotides match TRBD1. The CDR3 has 15 residues. Losses at the gene ends were 1 base for V and 5 bases for J; bases not matched to a gene: 5. From germline, CDR1 is DFQATT and CDR2 SNEGSKA (reference sequence). The CDR3 loop is CSARAETGGNEKLFF. CDR3 bases: TGCAGTGCTAGAGCTGAGACAGGGGGGAATGAAAAACTGTTTTTT.

This clonotype was recorded a few times. The V and J genes are TRBV4-3 and TRBJ2-2, with a tentative D call TRBD1 (5 bases). CDR1 and CDR2 from the germline V gene are LGHNA and YSLEER. Trimming cost V 1 base and J 5 bases, with 11 bases left between them. This CDR3 contains 15 residues. The DNA of the CDR3 is TGCGCCAGCAGCCAAGCATACAAGGGGACCGGGGAGCTGTTTTTT. Its translation is CASSQAYKGTGELFF.

This clonotype was found many times. J is TRBJ2-2 and V is TRBV12-3 or TRBV12-4; 9 bases agree with TRBD1. Losses at the gene ends were 2 bases for V and 6 bases for J; bases not matched to a gene: 10. CDR3 length: 17 amino acids. The CDR3 DNA reads TGTGCCAGCAGTTTACCGGGACAGGGTGTGATTTCCGGGGAGCTGTTTTTT. This gives the protein CASSLPGQGVISGELFF.

Ten or more counts support this clonotype. This chain joins TRBV7-9 and TRBJ1-2; perhaps TRBD1 as D (6 bases). The length of the CDR3 is 14 residues. Germline V gene sequence: CDR1 SEHNR, CDR2 FQNEAQ (reference sequence). V gave up 5 bases and J gave up 8 bases, with 18 bases separating them. CDR3 loop: CASSPTSDSLGYTF. CDR3 DNA: TGTGCCAGCAGCCCTACGTCGGACAGTTTGGGCTACACCTTC.

As concerns this clonotype: Possible read error: a much larger clone is one base away. The V call is TRBV12-3 or TRBV12-4, the J call TRBJ2-3, with unresolved D. V lost 5 bases and J 4 bases, leaving 10 bases between the germline ends. The CDR3 length is 13 residues. The CDR3 DNA reads as TGTGCCAGCAGTGTCCGGGTCGCAGATACGCAGTATTTT. Amino acids: CASSVRVADTQYF.

This clonotype was observed at least ten times. The chain links TRBV28 to TRBJ1-1; D remains unclear. This CDR3 has 15 residues. Germline V gene lookup returns CDR1 MDHEN and CDR2 SYDVKM. Trimming removed 3 bases at V and 0 bases at J, with 11 bases between. DNA for the CDR3: TGTGCCAGCAGTTTCCTGGGCCAGGTGAACACTGAAGCTTTCTTT. Protein product: CASSFLGQVNTEAFF.

This clonotype appeared a single time. The chain employs TRBV19 and TRBJ2-7; 8 bases are shared with TRBD1. Trimming at V came to 5 bases and at J to 0 bases, leaving 6 bases not matched to a gene. There are 15 residues in the CDR3. From germline, CDR1 is LNHDA and CDR2 SQIVND (reference sequence). CDR3 bases: TGTGCCAGTAGTTTTGGGGACAGGAGCTCCTACGAGCAGTACTTC. This translates into CASSFGDRSSYEQYF.

Notes on this clonotype: One base away lies a much larger clone, so this may be a sequencing read error. The chain uses TRBV12-3 or TRBV12-4 and TRBJ2-6; unclear D gene. CDR3 size: 13 residues. The CDR3 nucleotides read TGTACCACCCCACGGGCTGGGGCCAACGTCCTGACTTTC. Its translation: CTTPRAGANVLTF.

This chain connects TRBV18 to TRBJ1-1, with D possibly being TRBD1 (5 bases). The CDR3 is made up of 18 amino acids. With 0 bases removed from V and 3 bases from J, the gap between germline ends came to 20 bases. The germline V gene encodes CDR1 KGHSH and CDR2 LQKENI. CDR3 nucleotides: TGTGCCAGCTCACCACCCAGCAGGGCGATCCTGGGGGACACTGAAGCTTTCTTT. It translates to CASSPPSRAILGDTEAFF.

In this sample, this clonotype turned up many times. The chain links TRBV28 to TRBJ2-1, with a possible D match to TRBD1 (6 bases). Trimming took off 4 bases at V and 0 bases at J, with 16 bases between the two ends. CDR3 length: 17 amino acids. Germline V lookup: CDR1 MDHEN, CDR2 SYDVKM. CDR3 nucleotide sequence: TGTGCCAGCAGTTCAATCAGGGGCTCTAGCTCCTACAATGAGCAGTTCTTC. Translation: CASSSIRGSSSYNEQFF.

This clonotype has ten or more counts. The CDR3 is CASSESGLVGELFF. The CDR3 DNA is TGTGCCAGCAGTGAATCAGGGTTGGTAGGGGAGCTGTTTTTT. This chain joins TRBV2 and TRBJ2-2, with D possibly TRBD1 on 5 matching bases. Trimming cost V 2 bases and J 8 bases, with 12 bases left between them. CDR1 is SNHLY, CDR2 FYNNEI, per germline. The CDR3 is made up of 14 amino acids.

The genes are TRBV7-9 and TRBJ2-7; D is unclear. There are 14 residues in the CDR3. The V end lost 5 bases, the J end lost 1 base, and 12 bases lay between the germline ends. Looked up from germline, CDR1 is SEHNR and CDR2 is FQNEAQ (reference sequence). CDR3 DNA sequence: TGTGCCAGCAGCCCCCTTTTAGGTTCCTACGAGCAGTACTTC. The encoded protein is CASSPLLGSYEQYF. The variable domain in full, completed from reference TRBV7-9 and TRBJ2-7, reads DTGVSQNPRHKITKRGQNVTFRCDPISEHNRLYWYRQTLGQGPEFLTYFQNEAQLEKSRLLSDRFSAERPKGSFSTLEIQRTEQGDSAMYLCASSPLLGSYEQYFGPGTRLTVT.

This clonotype was seen many times. The V call is TRBV10-3, the J call TRBJ2-1, with 8 positions matching TRBD1. The J segment lost 4 bases and the V segment lost 6 bases, leaving 14 bases of the junction unmatched. Germline assignment: CDR1 ENHRY and CDR2 SYGVKD. The CDR3 totals 17 residues. The CDR3 DNA is TGTGCCATCAGCGAAGTCCCCGGGACAGGTCCATACAATGAGCAGTTCTTC. As protein: CAISEVPGTGPYNEQFF.

This clonotype has ten or more counts. The rearrangement joins TRBV6-2 or TRBV6-3 to TRBJ2-7, with a tentative D call TRBD2 (6 bases). This CDR3 spans 13 amino acids. Trimming took off 8 bases at V and 0 bases at J, with 11 bases between the two ends. The germline V gene has CDR1 MNHEY and CDR2 SVGEGT. In nucleotides, the CDR3 is TGTGCCAGCTGTGCGGGGACCTCCTACGAGCAGTACTTC. It encodes CASCAGTSYEQYF.

The rearrangement links TRBV5-1 to TRBJ2-7, with 7 bases lining up with TRBD1. Trimming at V came to 6 bases and at J to 5 bases, leaving 8 bases not matched to a gene. Germline lookup yields CDR1 SGHRS and CDR2 YFSETQ. The CDR3 extends over 13 amino acids. The CDR3 is CASTLTGYHEQYF. In nucleotides, the CDR3 is TGCGCCAGCACCCTGACAGGGTACCACGAGCAGTACTTC.

This clonotype came up many times. The chain joins TRBV3-1 to TRBJ2-7; TRBD1 agrees at 8 bases. After removal of 0 bases from V and 3 bases from J, the junction contained 13 bases not matched to a gene. From germline, CDR1 is LGHDT and CDR2 YNNKEL (reference sequence). The CDR3 consists of 18 residues. For the CDR3, the DNA is TGTGCCAGCAGCCAAGATCTGACCCAGACAGGGGCAAACTACGAGCAGTACTTC. It is translated as CASSQDLTQTGANYEQYF.

At least ten counts were recorded for this clonotype. The rearrangement links TRBV7-2 to TRBJ2-1; the match to TRBD2 covers 7 bases. CDR3 length: 15 residues. V shed 6 bases, J shed 0 bases, and the junction held 5 bases outside the gene matches. Germline V gene sequence: CDR1 SGHTA, CDR2 FQGNSA. CDR3 amino acids: CASSVGGSSYNEQFF. The CDR3 DNA follows: TGTGCCAGCAGTGTGGGGGGGAGCTCCTACAATGAGCAGTTCTTC.

The chain uses TRBV4-1 and TRBJ1-3, with D possibly being TRBD1 (5 bases). This CDR3 contains 19 residues. Trimming cost V 3 bases and J 4 bases, with 25 bases left between them. Germline V gene data show CDR1 as MGHRA and CDR2 as YSYEKL. As DNA, the CDR3 is TGCGCCAGCAGCCATCCTCCGATACGGGGGGGGATAGGAGGAAACACCATATATTTT. This translates into CASSHPPIRGGIGGNTIYF.

This clonotype appeared many times. The chain carries TRBV3-1 and TRBJ1-2, with 8 bases that match TRBD1. This CDR3 is 18 amino acids long. The germline CDR1 and CDR2 sequences are LGHDT and YNNKEL (reference sequence). V was clipped by 3 bases and J by 7 bases; unmatched bases: 19. CDR3 protein: CASSQAPGGASSMGGYTF. The CDR3 DNA reads as TGTGCCAGCAGCCAGGCCCCAGGGGGCGCGTCTTCGATGGGTGGCTACACCTTC.